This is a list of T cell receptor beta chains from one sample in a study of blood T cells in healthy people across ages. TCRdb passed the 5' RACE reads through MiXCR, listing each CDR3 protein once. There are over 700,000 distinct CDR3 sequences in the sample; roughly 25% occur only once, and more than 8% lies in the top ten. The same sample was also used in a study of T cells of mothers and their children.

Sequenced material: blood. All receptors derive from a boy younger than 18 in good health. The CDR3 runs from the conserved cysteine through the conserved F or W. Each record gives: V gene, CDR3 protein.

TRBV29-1	CSVAGGNEKLFF
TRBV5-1	CASKQRDDEQFF
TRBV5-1	CASSLVPFTDTQYF
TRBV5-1	CASSLDWGFTGELFF
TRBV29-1	CSVGLTSGADSYEQYF
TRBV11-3	CASSPDSVRTQYF
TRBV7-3	CASSLAPLWGTNEKLFF
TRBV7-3	CASSLRAEETQYF
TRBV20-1	CSAYRGAGGQAETQYF
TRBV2	CASTKQMGGGYTF
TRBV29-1	CSVGGQGIHTDTQYF
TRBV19	CASRDGQGKNIQYF
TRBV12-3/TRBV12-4	CASRGGRNQPQHF
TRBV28	CASSLKATNEKLFF
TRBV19	CASSEQGSQEKLFF
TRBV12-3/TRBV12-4	CASSSWPSSYEQYF
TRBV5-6	CASSLGTFTYEQYF
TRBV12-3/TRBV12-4	CASSLVPSSYGYTF
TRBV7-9	CASSPQGTIPYEQYF
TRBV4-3	CASSQDIWTGVYGYTF
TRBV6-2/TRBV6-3	CASSYRSGDRYGYTF
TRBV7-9	CASSLQASSYEQYF
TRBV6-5	CASRSGVPRETQYF
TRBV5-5	CASSLLTSDTDAQYF
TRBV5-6	CASSIDNIQYF
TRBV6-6	CASSSVLATTDTQYF
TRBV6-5	CASSYWRLAPNAGELFF